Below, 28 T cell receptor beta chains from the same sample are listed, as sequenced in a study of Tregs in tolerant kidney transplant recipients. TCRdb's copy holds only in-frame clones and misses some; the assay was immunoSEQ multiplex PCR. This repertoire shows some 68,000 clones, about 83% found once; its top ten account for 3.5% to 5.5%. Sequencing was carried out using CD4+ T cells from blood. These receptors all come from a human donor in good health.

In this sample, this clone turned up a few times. The CDR3 loop is CASSPTRVGYEQYF. The DNA for the CDR3 is TGTGCCAGCAGCCCAACCAGGGTAGGCTACGAGCAGTACTTC. This chain joins TRBV9 and TRBJ2-7; possibly TRBD1 for D (5 bases). Between the trimmed V and J ends, which lost 4 bases and 3 bases, there was a span of 14 bases. This CDR3 has 14 residues. The V gene's germline CDR1 is SGDLS and CDR2 YYNGEE.

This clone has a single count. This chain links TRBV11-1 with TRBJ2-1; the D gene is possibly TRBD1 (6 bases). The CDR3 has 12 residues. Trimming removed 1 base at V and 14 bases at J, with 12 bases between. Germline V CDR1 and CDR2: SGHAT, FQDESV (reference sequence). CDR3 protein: CASSLGGPREFF. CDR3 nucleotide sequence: TGTGCCAGCAGCTTAGGGGGGCCCAGGGAGTTCTTC.

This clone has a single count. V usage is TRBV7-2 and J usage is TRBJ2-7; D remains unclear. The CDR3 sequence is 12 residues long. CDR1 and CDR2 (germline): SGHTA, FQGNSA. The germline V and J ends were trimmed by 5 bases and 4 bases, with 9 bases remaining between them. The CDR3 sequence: CASSPRTYEQYF. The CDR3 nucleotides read TGTGCCAGCAGCCCCCGCACTTACGAGCAGTACTTC.

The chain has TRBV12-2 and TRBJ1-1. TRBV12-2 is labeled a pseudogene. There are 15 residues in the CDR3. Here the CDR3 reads CASPGTEARGLLAFF. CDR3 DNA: TGTGCAAGTCCTGGGACTGAGGCCCGCGGGTTGCTAGCTTTCTTT.

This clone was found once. CDR3: CASSYGYNSPLHF. CDR3 DNA sequence: TGTGCCAGCAGTTACGGCTATAATTCACCCCTCCACTTT. The rearrangement joins TRBV6-6 to TRBJ1-6; D gene unclear. CDR1 and CDR2 (germline): MNHNY, SVGAGI (reference sequence). The V and J ends lost 2 bases and 3 bases respectively, with 2 bases between them. The length of the CDR3 is 13 residues.

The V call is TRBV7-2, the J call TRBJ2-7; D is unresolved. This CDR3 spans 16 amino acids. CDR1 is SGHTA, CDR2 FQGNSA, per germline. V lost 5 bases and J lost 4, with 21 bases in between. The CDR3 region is CASSLEIWAAKYEQYF. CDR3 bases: TGTGCCAGCAGCCTAGAGATATGGGCTGCGAAATACGAGCAGTACTTC.

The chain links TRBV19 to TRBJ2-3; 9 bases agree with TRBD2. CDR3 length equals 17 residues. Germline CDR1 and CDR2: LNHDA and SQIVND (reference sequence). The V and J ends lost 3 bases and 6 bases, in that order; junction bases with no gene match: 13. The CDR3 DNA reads TGTGCCAGTAGTATGGGGCCGCGCGGGGGGGCCATGGATACGCAGTATTTT. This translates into CASSMGPRGGAMDTQYF.

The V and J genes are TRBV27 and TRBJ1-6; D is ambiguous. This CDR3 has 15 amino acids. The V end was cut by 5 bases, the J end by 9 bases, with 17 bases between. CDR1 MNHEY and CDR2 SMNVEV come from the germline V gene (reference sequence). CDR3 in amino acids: CASSLLTVRGSPLHF. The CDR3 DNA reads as TGTGCCAGCAGTCTCCTGACCGTCCGGGGTTCACCCCTCCACTTT.

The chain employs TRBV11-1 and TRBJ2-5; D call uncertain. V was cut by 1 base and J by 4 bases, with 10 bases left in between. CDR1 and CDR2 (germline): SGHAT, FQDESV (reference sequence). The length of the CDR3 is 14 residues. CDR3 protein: CASSLDSSGETQYF. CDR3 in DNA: TGTGCCAGCAGCTTAGACTCGTCAGGAGAGACCCAGTACTTC. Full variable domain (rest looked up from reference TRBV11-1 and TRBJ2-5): EAEVAQSPRYKITEKSQAVAFWCDPISGHATLYWYRQILGQGPELLVQFQDESVVDDSQLPKDRFSAERLKGVDSTLKIQPAELGDSAMYLCASSLDSSGETQYFGPGTRLLVL.

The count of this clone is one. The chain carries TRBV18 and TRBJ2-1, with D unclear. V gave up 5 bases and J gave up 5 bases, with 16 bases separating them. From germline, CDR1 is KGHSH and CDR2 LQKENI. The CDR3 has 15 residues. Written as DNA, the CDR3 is TGTGCCAGCTCAACGGTGCGGTCAAGCGACAATGAGCAGTTCTTC. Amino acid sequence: CASSTVRSSDNEQFF.

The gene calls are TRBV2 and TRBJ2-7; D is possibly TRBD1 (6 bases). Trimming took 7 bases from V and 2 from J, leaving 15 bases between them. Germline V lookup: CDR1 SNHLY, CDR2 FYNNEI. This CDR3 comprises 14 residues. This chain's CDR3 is CASTQGQAPYEQYF. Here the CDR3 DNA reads TGTGCCAGCACCCAGGGGCAGGCCCCCTACGAGCAGTACTTC.

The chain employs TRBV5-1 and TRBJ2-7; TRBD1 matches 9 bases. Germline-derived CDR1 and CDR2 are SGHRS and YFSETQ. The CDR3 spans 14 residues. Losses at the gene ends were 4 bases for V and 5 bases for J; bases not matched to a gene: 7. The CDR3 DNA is TGCGCCAGCAGCACCTGGACAGGGGCTAACGAGCAGTACTTC. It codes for CASSTWTGANEQYF.

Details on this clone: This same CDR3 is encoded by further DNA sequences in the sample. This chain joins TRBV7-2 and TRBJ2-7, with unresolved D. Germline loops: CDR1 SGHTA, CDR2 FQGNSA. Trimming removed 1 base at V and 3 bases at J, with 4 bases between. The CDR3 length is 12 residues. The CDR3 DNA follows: TGTGCCAGCAGCTTAGACGTCTACGAGCAGTACTTC. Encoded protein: CASSLDVYEQYF.

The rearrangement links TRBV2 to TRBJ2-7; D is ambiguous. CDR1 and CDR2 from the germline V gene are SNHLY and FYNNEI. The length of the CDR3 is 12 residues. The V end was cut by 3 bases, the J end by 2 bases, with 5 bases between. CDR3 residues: CASSEQAYEQYF. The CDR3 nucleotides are TGTGCCAGCAGTGAGCAGGCCTACGAGCAGTACTTC.

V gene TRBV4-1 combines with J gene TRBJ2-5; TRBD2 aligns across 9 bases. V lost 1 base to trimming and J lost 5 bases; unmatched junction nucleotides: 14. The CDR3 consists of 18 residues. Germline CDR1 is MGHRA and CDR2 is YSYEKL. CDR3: CASSQVVLAGLSAETQYF. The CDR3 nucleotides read TGCGCCAGCAGCCAAGTTGTTCTAGCGGGGTTATCCGCGGAGACCCAGTACTTC.

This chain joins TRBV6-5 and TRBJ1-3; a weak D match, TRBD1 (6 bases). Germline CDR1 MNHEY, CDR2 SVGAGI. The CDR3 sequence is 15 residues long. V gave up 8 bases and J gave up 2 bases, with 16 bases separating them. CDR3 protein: CASWVWTEAGNTIYF. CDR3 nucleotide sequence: TGTGCCAGCTGGGTCTGGACAGAAGCTGGAAACACCATATATTTT.

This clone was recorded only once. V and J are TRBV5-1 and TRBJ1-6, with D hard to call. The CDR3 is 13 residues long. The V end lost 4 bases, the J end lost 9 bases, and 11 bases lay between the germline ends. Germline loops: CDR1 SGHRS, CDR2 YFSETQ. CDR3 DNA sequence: TGCGCCAGCAGCCCTCCCGGTGGTTCACCCCTCCACTTT. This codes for CASSPPGGSPLHF.

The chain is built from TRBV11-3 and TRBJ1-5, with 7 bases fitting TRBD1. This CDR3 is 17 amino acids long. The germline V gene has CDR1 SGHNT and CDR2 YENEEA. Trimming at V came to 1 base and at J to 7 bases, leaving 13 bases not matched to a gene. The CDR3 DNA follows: TGTGCCAGCAGCTTAGTACGCTCCGACAGGGCACGGCAGCCCCAGCATTTT. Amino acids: CASSLVRSDRARQPQHF.

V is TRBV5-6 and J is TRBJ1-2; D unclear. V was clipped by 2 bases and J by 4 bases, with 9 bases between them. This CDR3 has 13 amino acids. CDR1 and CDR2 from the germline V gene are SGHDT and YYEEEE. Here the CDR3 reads CASSLRVPYGYTF. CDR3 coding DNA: TGTGCCAGCAGCTTAAGGGTCCCCTATGGCTACACCTTC.

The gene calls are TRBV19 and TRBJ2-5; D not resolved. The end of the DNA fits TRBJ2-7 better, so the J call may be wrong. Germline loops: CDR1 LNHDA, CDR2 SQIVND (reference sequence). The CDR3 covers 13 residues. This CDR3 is CARSRQDSYEQYF. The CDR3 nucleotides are TGTGCCAGAAGCAGGCAGGACTCCTACGAGCAGTACTTC.

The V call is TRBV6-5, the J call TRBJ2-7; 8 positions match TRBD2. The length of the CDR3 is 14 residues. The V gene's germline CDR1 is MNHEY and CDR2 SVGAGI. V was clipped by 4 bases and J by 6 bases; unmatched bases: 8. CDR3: CASSSIAGISEQYF. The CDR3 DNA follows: TGTGCCAGCAGTTCAATAGCGGGAATTAGCGAGCAGTACTTC.

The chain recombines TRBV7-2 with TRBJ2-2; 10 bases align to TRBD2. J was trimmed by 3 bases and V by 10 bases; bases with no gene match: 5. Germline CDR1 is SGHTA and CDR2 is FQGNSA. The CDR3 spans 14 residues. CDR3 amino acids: CATTGTSDTGELFF. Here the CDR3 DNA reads TGTGCCACAACCGGGACTAGCGACACCGGGGAGCTGTTTTTT.

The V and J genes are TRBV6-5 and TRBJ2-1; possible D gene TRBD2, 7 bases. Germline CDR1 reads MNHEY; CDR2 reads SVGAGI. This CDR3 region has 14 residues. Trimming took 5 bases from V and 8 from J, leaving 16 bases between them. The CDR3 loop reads CASSLRGAGHEQFF. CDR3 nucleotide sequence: TGTGCCAGCAGTCTACGGGGGGCCGGCCATGAGCAGTTCTTC.

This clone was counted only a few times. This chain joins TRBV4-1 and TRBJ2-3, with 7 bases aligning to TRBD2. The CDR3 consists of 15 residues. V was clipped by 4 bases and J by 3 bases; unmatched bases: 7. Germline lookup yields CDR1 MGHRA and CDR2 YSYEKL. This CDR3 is CASSRFSGKTDTQYF. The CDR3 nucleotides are TGCGCCAGCAGCCGTTTCAGCGGGAAGACAGATACGCAGTATTTT.

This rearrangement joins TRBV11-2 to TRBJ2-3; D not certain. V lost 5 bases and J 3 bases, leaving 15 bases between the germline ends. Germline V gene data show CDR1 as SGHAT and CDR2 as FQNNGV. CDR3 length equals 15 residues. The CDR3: CASSPEAGRTDTQYF. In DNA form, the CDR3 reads TGTGCCAGCAGCCCCGAAGCAGGACGAACAGATACGCAGTATTTT.

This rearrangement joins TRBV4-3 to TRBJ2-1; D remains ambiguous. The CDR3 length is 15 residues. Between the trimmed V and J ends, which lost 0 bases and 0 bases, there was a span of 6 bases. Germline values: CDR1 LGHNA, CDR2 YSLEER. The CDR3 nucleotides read TGCGCCAGCAGCCAAGATCGGTTCTCCTACAATGAGCAGTTCTTC. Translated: CASSQDRFSYNEQFF.

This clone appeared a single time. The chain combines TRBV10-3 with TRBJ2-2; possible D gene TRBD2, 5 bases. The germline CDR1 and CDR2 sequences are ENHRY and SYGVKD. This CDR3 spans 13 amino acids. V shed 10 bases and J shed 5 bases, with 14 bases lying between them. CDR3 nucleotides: TGTGCCACCTATCGGGGTAGGACCGGGGAGCTGTTTTTT. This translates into CATYRGRTGELFF.

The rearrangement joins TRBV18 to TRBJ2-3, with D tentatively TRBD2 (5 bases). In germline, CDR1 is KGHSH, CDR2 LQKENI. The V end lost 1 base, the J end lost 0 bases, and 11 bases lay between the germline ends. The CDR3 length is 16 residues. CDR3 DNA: TGTGCCAGCTCACCACTTCCGGGGTCGAGCACAGATACGCAGTATTTT. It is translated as CASSPLPGSSTDTQYF.